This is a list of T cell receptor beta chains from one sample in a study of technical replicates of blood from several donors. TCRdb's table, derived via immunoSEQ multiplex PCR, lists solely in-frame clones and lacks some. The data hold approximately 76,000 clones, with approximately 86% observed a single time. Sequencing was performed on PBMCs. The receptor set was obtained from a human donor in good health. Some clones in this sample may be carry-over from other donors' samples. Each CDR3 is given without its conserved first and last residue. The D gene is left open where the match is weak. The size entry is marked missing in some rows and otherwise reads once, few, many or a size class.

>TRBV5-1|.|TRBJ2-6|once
ASSFGSAGANVLT
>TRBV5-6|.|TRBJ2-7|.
ASSLGLASRY
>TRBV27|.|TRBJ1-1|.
ASSLFREAMNTEAF
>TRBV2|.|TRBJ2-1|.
ASARGEQF
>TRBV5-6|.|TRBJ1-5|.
ASSSGHGNQPQH
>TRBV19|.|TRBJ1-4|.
ASSIRGEKLF
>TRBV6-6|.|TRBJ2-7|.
ASSHDSFPYEQY
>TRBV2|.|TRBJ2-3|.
ASSYRGTDTQY
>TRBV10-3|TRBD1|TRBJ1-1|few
AISEGQGATEAF
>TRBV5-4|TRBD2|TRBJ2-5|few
ASSYGLAQETQY
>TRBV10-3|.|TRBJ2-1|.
AITRAPGEDEQF
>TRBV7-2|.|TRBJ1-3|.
ASSFTAEYRNTIY
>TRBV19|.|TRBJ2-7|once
ASSISPAGSYEQY